This entry lists 3 T cell receptor beta chains sequenced from one sample in a study of CD8+ T cells in alopecia areata. The sample's treatment: oral pan-JAK inhibitor, 5-10 mg twice daily. RNA extraction was followed by reverse transcription into cDNA, which acted as the sequencing template. Produced via immunoSEQ multiplex PCR; TCRdb's table is partial and in-frame only. The repertoire includes 150,000 to 200,000 clones, about 71% of them detected once, and approximately 0.91% sits in the top ten. This sample comprised CD4+ T cells sorted from blood, obtained at week 4, from a patient treated with tofacitinib. Receptors were obtained from a human donor with alopecia areata.

A note on this clone: This same CDR3 is encoded by further DNA sequences in the sample. The chain has TRBV30 and TRBJ2-6; unclear D gene. Looked up from germline, CDR1 is GTSNPN and CDR2 is SVGIG (reference sequence). There are 13 residues in the CDR3. V was trimmed by 0 bases and J by 2 bases, leaving 2 bases between them. CDR3 amino acids: CAWSVAGANVLTF. Here the CDR3 DNA reads TGTGCCTGGAGTGTAGCTGGGGCCAACGTCCTGACTTTC. The full variable domain, in which reference TRBV30 and TRBJ2-6 provide the parts outside the CDR3, is SQTIHQWPATLVQPVGSPLSLECTVEGTSNPNLYWYRQAAGRGLQLLFYSVGIGQISSEVPQNLSASRPQDRQFILSSKKLLLSDSGFYLCAWSVAGANVLTFGAGSRLTVL.

The rearrangement uses TRBV5-1 and TRBJ2-5; 7 bases line up with TRBD1. The germline V gene has CDR1 SGHRS and CDR2 YFSETQ. The CDR3 loop spans 15 amino acids. Trimming cost V 4 bases and J 0 bases; bases outside gene matches: 6. CDR3 loop: CASSPQGEYQETQYF. The CDR3 coding sequence is TGCGCCAGCAGCCCCCAGGGGGAGTACCAAGAGACCCAGTACTTC.

CDR3: CSVRYRDRVHEQYF. The CDR3 DNA reads as TGCAGCGTTCGCTACCGGGACAGGGTCCACGAGCAGTACTTC. V gene TRBV29-1 combines with J gene TRBJ2-7; 9 positions match TRBD1. The CDR3 has 14 residues. J gave up 5 bases and V 5 bases, and 10 bases lay outside the gene matches. From germline, CDR1 is SQVTM and CDR2 ANQGSEA.